What follows are 32 T cell receptor beta chains derived from one specimen sequenced in a study of blood T cell repertoires in COVID-19 (dated by TCRdb to 2018 to 2020). To prepare the library, the immunoSEQ multiplex PCR assay was applied. This is the immuneACCESS table as TCRdb keeps it, with only in-frame sequences that have V and J called. A part of the clones is gone; compared with another copy, unresolved V genes explain less than half, and the rest is unexplained. Recorded for this sample are approximately 460,000 clones; roughly 89% of them occurred a single time. The top ten clones comprise about 1% of the sample. The specimen sequenced was peripheral blood. Receptors originate from a man younger than 35 with COVID-19, enrolled during active disease.

V gene TRBV7-9 combines with J gene TRBJ1-4; D perhaps matches TRBD1 (6 bases). Germline V gene sequence: CDR1 SEHNR, CDR2 FQNEAQ (reference sequence). CDR3 size: 17 residues. V lost 2 bases to trimming and J lost 0 bases, with 13 bases between them. The CDR3 sequence: CASSLTGLVTTNEKLFF. CDR3 nucleotides: TGTGCCAGCAGCTTAACAGGGCTAGTGACAACTAATGAAAAACTGTTTTTT.

The chain carries TRBV9 and TRBJ1-1, with a possible D match to TRBD1 (5 bases). The CDR3 loop spans 16 amino acids. Trimming shortened V by 0 bases and J by 0 bases, and 12 bases separated the two germline ends. Looked up from germline, CDR1 is SGDLS and CDR2 is YYNGEE. CDR3 DNA: TGTGCCAGCAGCGTAGGGGGCAGTGGCATGAACACTGAAGCTTTCTTT. Protein: CASSVGGSGMNTEAFF.

The V gene is TRBV7-3, the J gene TRBJ2-1, with 15 bases lining up with TRBD2. Germline V lookup: CDR1 SGHTA, CDR2 FQGTGA. The CDR3 is made up of 17 amino acids. V shed 3 bases and J 7 bases; nucleotides not matched to a gene: 7. CDR3 nucleotide sequence: TGTGCCAGCAGCTTCTTGCCCGGGACTAGCGGGAGGAATGAGCAGTTCTTC. It yields the protein CASSFLPGTSGRNEQFF.

In DNA, the CDR3 is TGTGCCAGCAGTCAGCTTGCAGGTGAGCAGTTCTTC. Translated: CASSQLAGEQFF. The chain uses TRBV6-5 and TRBJ2-1, with D hard to call. V was shortened by 5 bases and J by 9 bases, with 11 bases between the two germline ends. From germline, CDR1 is MNHEY and CDR2 SVGAGI. This CDR3 contains 12 residues.

The chain links TRBV3-1 (or the pseudogene TRBV3-2) to TRBJ2-7; 7 positions agree with TRBD1. Germline lookup yields CDR1 LGHDT and CDR2 YNNKEL (reference sequence). Trimming took 6 bases from V and 2 from J; bases not matched to a gene: 10. The CDR3 length is 15 residues. DNA of the CDR3: TGTGCCAGCAGGGAAACAGGGGTTCGACCCTACGAGCAGTACTTC. Translated, it gives CASRETGVRPYEQYF.

V gene TRBV29-1 combines with J gene TRBJ1-5, with no clear D. The germline CDR1 and CDR2 sequences are SQVTM and ANQGSEA. V lost 5 bases and J 5 bases, leaving 10 bases between the germline ends. This CDR3 has 12 amino acids. In DNA form, the CDR3 reads TGCAGCGTTCGAGACAAGGATCAGCCCCAGCATTTT. Translating it yields CSVRDKDQPQHF.

The chain has TRBV7-8 and TRBJ2-5; the D gene is possibly TRBD1 (6 bases). The CDR3 length is 15 residues. Germline V gene data show CDR1 as SGHVS and CDR2 as FQNEAQ. V was cut by 5 bases and J by 0 bases, with 13 bases left in between. CDR3 protein: CASSPDRANQETQYF. DNA for the CDR3: TGTGCCAGCAGCCCGGACAGAGCCAACCAAGAGACCCAGTACTTC.

The chain has TRBV9 and TRBJ2-5; perhaps TRBD1 as D (8 bases). Germline V gene data show CDR1 as SGDLS and CDR2 as YYNGEE. V was cut by 0 bases and J by 4 bases, with 16 bases left in between. CDR3 length: 16 amino acids. For the CDR3, the DNA is TGTGCCAGCAGCGTAGGCACAGGGGGGAGGGGAGAGACCCAGTACTTC. This gives the protein CASSVGTGGRGETQYF.

This clone appeared a few times. Other DNA sequences within the sample encode an identical CDR3. The rearrangement links TRBV24-1 to TRBJ2-2, with D unclear. Germline CDR1 is KGHDR and CDR2 is SFDVKD. The CDR3 covers 14 residues. The ends were cut back, 1 base at V and 0 bases at J, with 2 bases in the middle. The CDR3 protein is CATSDFTNTGELFF. In DNA form, the CDR3 reads TGTGCCACCAGTGATTTCACGAACACCGGGGAGCTGTTTTTT.

The chain uses TRBV27 and TRBJ2-2; 9 bases line up with TRBD2. The V gene's germline CDR1 is MNHEY and CDR2 SMNVEV (reference sequence). This CDR3 has 19 amino acids. The V segment lost 0 bases and the J segment 7 bases; nucleotides outside the gene matches: 15. CDR3: CASSLSLAFAGGPGGELFF. Written as DNA, the CDR3 is TGTGCCAGCAGTTTATCCCTAGCCTTTGCGGGGGGGCCGGGCGGGGAGCTGTTTTTT.

The gene calls are TRBV7-9 and TRBJ1-1, with D perhaps matching TRBD1 (6 bases). Trimming took 1 base from V and 3 from J, leaving 6 bases between them. This CDR3 comprises 13 residues. The germline V gene has CDR1 SEHNR and CDR2 FQNEAQ (reference sequence). CDR3 nucleotide sequence: TGTGCCAGCAGCTTAGAGGGGGACACTGAAGCTTTCTTT. Its translation: CASSLEGDTEAFF.

This clone was seen only once. The V and J genes are TRBV3-1 (or the pseudogene TRBV3-2) and TRBJ2-3; 9 bases are shared with TRBD2. Germline values: CDR1 LGHDT, CDR2 YNNKEL (reference sequence). CDR3 length: 17 residues. Germline trimming cut 0 bases from V and 2 bases from J; bases unmatched to any gene: 6. In DNA, the CDR3 is TGTGCCAGCAGCCAAGATGAGTCTAGCGGGGTCACAGATACGCAGTATTTT. It translates to CASSQDESSGVTDTQYF.

This clone was detected only once. V gene TRBV3-1 (or the pseudogene TRBV3-2) combines with J gene TRBJ2-1; 7 nucleotides match TRBD2. V lost 4 bases, J lost 0 bases, and 9 bases stayed unmatched. The CDR3 runs to 17 residues. Germline V gives CDR1 LGHDT, CDR2 YNNKEL (reference sequence). The CDR3 nucleotides are TGTGCCAGCAGCCTAGACTCCAGCGGGGCCTCCTACAATGAGCAGTTCTTC. Translation gives CASSLDSSGASYNEQFF.

As for this clone: The identical CDR3 is also encoded by other nucleotide sequences in the sample. The chain couples TRBV6-6 to TRBJ2-1, with 9 positions matching TRBD2. The CDR3 contains 14 residues. Germline values: CDR1 MNHNY, CDR2 SVGAGI (reference sequence). V lost 5 bases to trimming and J lost 2 bases; unmatched junction nucleotides: 1. This CDR3 is CASSSGGTYNEQFF. In DNA, the CDR3 is TGTGCCAGCAGTAGCGGGGGGACCTACAATGAGCAGTTCTTC.

The chain links TRBV4-2 to TRBJ1-2; tentatively, D is TRBD1 (6 bases). Germline V gives CDR1 LGHNA, CDR2 YNFKEQ. Trimming removed 2 bases at V and 7 bases at J, with 17 bases between. This CDR3 has 15 residues. DNA for the CDR3: TGTGCCAGCAGCCAACCAGGGGCCGCTGAGTCTGGCTACACCTTC. Protein sequence: CASSQPGAAESGYTF.

This chain joins TRBV6-1 and TRBJ2-7, with 9 bases lining up with TRBD1. Germline V lookup: CDR1 MNHNS, CDR2 SASEGT. The CDR3 has 17 residues. Germline trimming cut 0 bases from V and 4 bases from J; bases unmatched to any gene: 10. In DNA form, the CDR3 reads TGTGCCAGCAGTGAAGCGATCACCGGGACAGGGAAATACGAGCAGTACTTC. It codes for CASSEAITGTGKYEQYF.

This clone was detected once. The chain couples TRBV7-9 to TRBJ2-1, with D perhaps TRBD2 (6 bases). Trimming cost V 0 bases and J 2 bases, with 14 bases left between them. Germline V CDR1 and CDR2: SEHNR, FQNEAQ (reference sequence). The CDR3 length is 17 residues. CDR3 protein: CASSLASGPGAYNEQFF. In DNA form, the CDR3 reads TGTGCCAGCAGCTTAGCGTCAGGCCCGGGGGCCTACAATGAGCAGTTCTTC.

CDR3 bases: TGTGCCAGCAGCCCCCAGGACAGGGGCCAAAAAGAGACCCAGTACTTC. Protein: CASSPQDRGQKETQYF. The gene calls are TRBV11-3 and TRBJ2-5; 9 nucleotides match TRBD1. The germline CDR1 and CDR2 sequences are SGHNT and YENEEA. The CDR3 totals 16 residues. V gave up 5 bases and J gave up 3 bases; unmatched junction bases: 10.

The rearrangement joins TRBV20-1 to TRBJ2-7; 9 bases map to TRBD1. Germline assignment: CDR1 DFQATT and CDR2 SNEGSKA (reference sequence). J gave up 4 bases and V 3 bases, and 4 bases lay outside the gene matches. This CDR3 spans 13 amino acids. The CDR3 bases are TGCAGTGCTAGTACCGGACAGGGGTACGAGCAGTACTTC. As protein: CSASTGQGYEQYF.

V is TRBV5-5 and J is TRBJ1-2; weak D call: TRBD1 (5 bases). Trimming shortened V by 1 base and J by 6 bases, and 13 bases separated the two germline ends. This CDR3 has 14 residues. In germline, CDR1 is SGHKS, CDR2 YYEKEE (reference sequence). Here the CDR3 DNA reads TGTGCCAGCAGCTTGTGGGCAGGGAGGGATGGCTACACCTTC. It encodes CASSLWAGRDGYTF. The full variable domain, with the rest looked up from reference TRBV5-5 and TRBJ1-2, is DAGVTQSPTHLIKTRGQQVTLRCSPISGHKSVSWYQQVLGQGPQFIFQYYEKEERGRGNFPDRFSARQFPNYSSELNVNALLLGDSALYLCASSLWAGRDGYTFGSGTRLTVV.

The chain recombines TRBV30 with TRBJ1-2, with D maybe TRBD1 (6 bases). Germline-derived CDR1 and CDR2 are GTSNPN and SVGIG (reference sequence). Trimming took off 0 bases at V and 4 bases at J, with 15 bases between the two ends. The CDR3 is 15 residues long. In DNA form, the CDR3 reads TGTGCCTGGAGTGTTCGGAGCGGCAGGGGCTATGGCTACACCTTC. It translates to CAWSVRSGRGYGYTF.

This chain links TRBV18 with TRBJ2-3; possibly TRBD2 for D (5 bases). V shed 3 bases and J shed 2 bases, with 12 bases lying between them. Germline CDR1 is KGHSH and CDR2 is LQKENI. The CDR3 is 15 residues long. The CDR3 reads CASSPIGGFTDTQYF. CDR3 in DNA: TGTGCCAGCTCACCCATAGGCGGGTTCACAGATACGCAGTATTTT.

CDR3 in DNA: TGCGCCAGCAGCCAAGTGCCAGGGAAGGACGAGCAGTACTTC. Its translation: CASSQVPGKDEQYF. The chain has TRBV4-1 and TRBJ2-7; a weak D match, TRBD1 (5 bases). Trimming took 1 base from V and 5 from J, leaving 12 bases between them. The CDR3 contains 14 residues. Germline assignment: CDR1 MGHRA and CDR2 YSYEKL.

The chain employs TRBV20-1 and TRBJ1-5; D gene unclear. This CDR3 comprises 14 residues. V was pared by 3 bases and J by 0 bases, with 9 bases between. CDR1 and CDR2 (germline): DFQATT, SNEGSKA (reference sequence). Here the CDR3 DNA reads TGCAGTGCTAGTGGGCGGATTAGCAATCAGCCCCAGCATTTT. Amino acids: CSASGRISNQPQHF.

This chain uses TRBV18 with TRBJ2-1; D unresolved. The CDR3 has 14 amino acids. V gave up 3 bases and J gave up 4 bases, with 10 bases separating them. The germline V gene has CDR1 KGHSH and CDR2 LQKENI. The CDR3 DNA is TGTGCCAGCTCACCGGAGAACAATTACAATGAGCAGTTCTTC. This codes for CASSPENNYNEQFF.

CDR3 loop: CASSYGVRRGTDTQYF. The CDR3 nucleotides are TGTGCCAGCAGTTACGGAGTTCGGCGCGGCACAGATACGCAGTATTTT. The chain is built from TRBV6-5 and TRBJ2-3, with unresolved D. The germline V gene has CDR1 MNHEY and CDR2 SVGAGI. V was trimmed by 2 bases and J by 1 base, leaving 13 bases between them. CDR3 length: 16 amino acids.

The gene calls are TRBV18 and TRBJ2-3; D may be TRBD1 (6 bases). CDR1 is KGHSH, CDR2 LQKENI, per germline. The V end lost 2 bases, the J end lost 2 bases, and 11 bases lay between the germline ends. The CDR3 is 15 amino acids. For the CDR3, the DNA is TGTGCCAGCTCACCAAGAACAGGGCCCACAGATACGCAGTATTTT. It specifies CASSPRTGPTDTQYF.

J is TRBJ2-1 and V is TRBV4-1, with TRBD2 matching 12 bases. Germline V gives CDR1 MGHRA, CDR2 YSYEKL. Germline trimming cut 3 bases from V and 6 bases from J; bases unmatched to any gene: 15. This CDR3 spans 19 amino acids. The CDR3 DNA is TGCGCCAGCAGCCAGAGACTAGCGGGAGTTCGGGAGATCATCAATGAGCAGTTCTTC. Translation: CASSQRLAGVREIINEQFF.

V is TRBV19 and J is TRBJ2-3; D remains unclear. The V gene's germline CDR1 is LNHDA and CDR2 SQIVND (reference sequence). The CDR3 runs 17 residues. Deletions cut 1 base from V and 7 bases from J, with 21 bases between. The CDR3 sequence: CASSIVRSAVARNTQYF. CDR3 nucleotides: TGTGCCAGTAGTATAGTAAGGAGCGCCGTGGCACGAAATACGCAGTATTTT.

To note about this clone: The same CDR3 arises from other DNA sequences in this sample as well. V gene TRBV9 combines with J gene TRBJ2-3; 15 bases agree with TRBD2. CDR3 length: 18 residues. Trimming at V came to 1 base and at J to 0 bases, leaving 3 bases not matched to a gene. The germline gives CDR1 SGDLS, CDR2 YYNGEE. The CDR3 spells CASSVTGLAGGSTDTQYF. The CDR3, as DNA: TGTGCCAGCAGCGTAACCGGACTAGCGGGAGGGAGCACAGATACGCAGTATTTT.

This clone was seen only a few times. CDR3 sequence reads: CAWDRGTEAFF. As DNA, the CDR3 is TGTGCCTGGGACAGGGGCACTGAAGCTTTCTTT. V is TRBV30 and J is TRBJ1-1, with 8 bases that match TRBD1. Trimming took 5 bases from V and 4 from J; bases not matched to a gene: 0. Germline V gene sequence: CDR1 GTSNPN, CDR2 SVGIG (reference sequence). There are 11 residues in the CDR3.

The rearrangement uses TRBV6-5 and TRBJ1-5; D not certain. The V end was cut by 7 bases, the J end by 0 bases, with 7 bases between. Germline CDR1 and CDR2: MNHEY and SVGAGI. CDR3 length equals 13 residues. Here the CDR3 reads CASIVSSNQPQHF. The CDR3 DNA reads as TGTGCCAGCATAGTTTCTAGCAATCAGCCCCAGCATTTT.